These T cell receptor beta chains were read from a single sample in a study of T cells in Graves' hyperthyroidism and ophthalmopathy. TCRdb reprocessed the multiplex PCR reads with MiXCR, giving one entry per CDR3 protein. The sample lists around 420,000 distinct CDR3 sequences, approximately 15% occurring once. Sequencing used blood. Receptors were obtained from a woman under 30 with Graves' hyperthyroidism. CDR3s include the opening cysteine and the closing phenylalanine or tryptophan. The order of the fields is V gene, J gene, CDR3 length, D gene, clone size, CDR3 DNA, CDR3 protein. The D gene is left open where the match is weak. Clone size, where shown, is once, few, many, or a class for clones that have expanded.

TRBV18,TRBJ2-3,14,.,many,TGTGCCAGCTCACCAGGAGGAAGCACAGATACGCAGTATTTT,CASSPGGSTDTQYF
TRBV5-1,TRBJ1-2,13,.,many,TGCGCCAGCAGCTTGGAGACGGCGGGGCCCTACACCTTC,CASSLETAGPYTF
TRBV6-1,TRBJ2-1,15,.,many,TGTGCCAGCAGAGGATCCCCGGGTGGACTCAATGAGCAGTTCTTC,CASRGSPGGLNEQFF
TRBV6-2/TRBV6-3,TRBJ1-2,16,.,.,TGTGCCAGCAGTTACCTCCAGGGTAGGCCATTTAAAGGCTACACCTTC,CASSYLQGRPFKGYTF
TRBV11-2,TRBJ2-7,15,.,many,TGTGCCAGCAGCTTGCTTCAGGGAGGCACCTACGAGCAGTACTTC,CASSLLQGGTYEQYF
TRBV4-1,TRBJ1-4,13,.,.,TGCGCCAGCAGCCAGGAAACAGGGGAAAAACTGTTTTTT,CASSQETGEKLFF
TRBV30,TRBJ2-1,14,.,many,TGTGCCTGGAACCTGGGGGTAGCGGACAATGAGCAGTTCTTC,CAWNLGVADNEQFF
TRBV19,TRBJ1-2,13,.,many,TGTGCCAGTAGTGAGGAGGCCGGCTATGGCTACACCTTC,CASSEEAGYGYTF
TRBV4-1,TRBJ1-1,15,.,.,TGCGCCAGCAGCCATACCGACGGGTTTGACACTGAAGCTTTCTTT,CASSHTDGFDTEAFF
TRBV9,TRBJ1-6,19,.,many,TGTGCCAGCAGCGTAGCCATCGGACACCACGGCTCCTATAATTCACCCCTCCACTTT,CASSVAIGHHGSYNSPLHF
TRBV18,TRBJ2-3,16,.,many,TGTGCCAGCTCACCTCTGTCGGGGGGACACACAGATACGCAGTATTTT,CASSPLSGGHTDTQYF
TRBV12-3/TRBV12-4,TRBJ2-7,13,.,many,TGTGCCAGCAGCGTCCCACGCTCCTACGAGCAGTACTTC,CASSVPRSYEQYF
TRBV7-9,TRBJ2-3,15,TRBD2,many,TGTGCCAGCAGGTCACTAGCGGCTCCCGCAGATACGCAGTATTTT,CASRSLAAPADTQYF
TRBV12-3/TRBV12-4,TRBJ2-2,18,.,few,TGTGCCAGCAGTTCACTCACCGGGACGAGAGGTCACACCGGGGAGCTGTTTTTT,CASSSLTGTRGHTGELFF
TRBV5-8,TRBJ1-2,14,.,many,TGTGCCAGCAGCTATTCAGGGGCCCTCGGTGGCTACACCTTC,CASSYSGALGGYTF
TRBV5-6,TRBJ2-7,16,.,many,TGTGCCAGCAGCTTGGGAGGGTTGGTTGGACTCCACGAGCAGTACTTC,CASSLGGLVGLHEQYF
TRBV24-1,TRBJ1-4,13,.,few,TGTGCCACCAGTGATTTACAGAGAGAAAAACTGTTTTTT,CATSDLQREKLFF
TRBV3-1,TRBJ2-4,15,.,many,TGTGCCAGCAGCCAAACCCCCTTACGGAGAGACATTCAGTACTTC,CASSQTPLRRDIQYF
TRBV7-9,TRBJ2-7,14,.,few,TGTGCCAGCAGCTCAGGGTTACTACCCTACGAGCAGTACTTC,CASSSGLLPYEQYF
TRBV3-1,TRBJ2-1,20,TRBD2,many,TGTGCCAGCAGCCCCGCAAGACTAGCGGGAGTTACTGGGGCCTACAATGAGCAGTTCTTC,CASSPARLAGVTGAYNEQFF
TRBV7-8,TRBJ2-5,15,.,many,TGTGCCAGCAGCCCCAGGACTGGACACCAAGAGACCCAGTACTTC,CASSPRTGHQETQYF
TRBV6-4,TRBJ2-1,13,.,few,TGTGCCAGCAGTGACTCGTTCCGCGATGAGCAGTTCTTC,CASSDSFRDEQFF
TRBV18,TRBJ1-4,15,.,many,TGTGCCAGCTCCTCCTGGACCCTCAACGGAGAAAAACTGTTTTTT,CASSSWTLNGEKLFF
TRBV7-9,TRBJ2-7,18,.,many,TGTGCCAGCAGCTTACCGGGCCCGCTCGAACCCAAGGCCATAGAGCAGTACTTC,CASSLPGPLEPKAIEQYF
TRBV18,TRBJ1-2,14,.,many,TGTGCCAGCTCCCCACAGGGTTCCCAAGATGGCTACACCTTC,CASSPQGSQDGYTF
TRBV2,TRBJ2-5,14,.,many,TGTGCCAGCAACATGCAGGACCCCCGGGAGACCCAGTACTTC,CASNMQDPRETQYF
TRBV30,TRBJ1-1,14,.,many,TGTGCCTTCTCGGCTAGGAGCGGGGACACTGAAGCTTTCTTT,CAFSARSGDTEAFF
TRBV6-1,TRBJ2-7,16,.,.,TGTGCCAGCAGTGAATGGGCCAGGGGCTCCTCCTACGAGCAGTACTTC,CASSEWARGSSYEQYF